Each of the 23 T cell receptor beta chains below was sequenced from the same sample in a study of shared clonotypes between healthy human individuals. Data came from immunoSEQ multiplex PCR; TCRdb stores just in-frame clones and leaves some out. The profile covers a few million clones, with around nine tenths appearing a single time and about 0.13% taken by the ten largest. The sample comprised naive CD4+ T cells sorted from blood. Described subset: CD45RA+ positively selected. These receptors all come from a man younger than 35 in good health.

The chain uses TRBV9 and TRBJ2-4; D unclear. This CDR3 spans 13 amino acids. The germline gives CDR1 SGDLS, CDR2 YYNGEE. Trimming shortened V by 0 bases and J by 8 bases, and 9 bases separated the two germline ends. CDR3 sequence reads: CASSVEGGDIQYF. In nucleotides, the CDR3 is TGTGCCAGCAGCGTAGAGGGTGGGGACATTCAGTACTTC.

On this clone itself: Other DNA sequences of this sample code for an identical CDR3. The rearrangement uses TRBV4-3 and TRBJ2-2; the D is unclear. The ends were cut back, 0 bases at V and 2 bases at J, with 4 bases in the middle. Germline V gene data show CDR1 as LGHNA and CDR2 as YSLEER. This CDR3 contains 14 residues. The CDR3 bases are TGCGCCAGCAGCCAAGATCTCAACACCGGGGAGCTGTTTTTT. Translating it yields CASSQDLNTGELFF.

Of note for this clone: Other DNA sequences within the sample encode an identical CDR3. The rearrangement joins TRBV5-1 to TRBJ1-1, with D possibly TRBD1 on 6 matching bases. Trimming pared 4 bases from V and 1 base from J, leaving 11 bases between. CDR3 length: 14 residues. CDR1 is SGHRS, CDR2 YFSETQ, per germline. CDR3 bases: TGCGCCAGCAGCCCCGGGGACACGAACACTGAAGCTTTCTTT. It yields the protein CASSPGDTNTEAFF.

This clone was seen only once. The chain joins TRBV5-1 to TRBJ2-7; D might be TRBD1 or TRBD2, each matching 5 bases. The V end lost 2 bases, the J end lost 2 bases, and 14 bases lay between the germline ends. The V gene's germline CDR1 is SGHRS and CDR2 YFSETQ. The CDR3 covers 15 residues. The CDR3 sequence: CASSFTRDGPYEQYF. The CDR3 DNA is TGCGCCAGCAGCTTCACCCGGGACGGACCCTACGAGCAGTACTTC.

This chain links TRBV5-4 with TRBJ1-3, with 9 bases aligning to TRBD1. Germline assignment: CDR1 SGHNT and CDR2 YYREEE (reference sequence). J was trimmed by 2 bases and V by 4 bases; bases with no gene match: 10. This CDR3 contains 17 residues. The CDR3 reads CASSPQLGTGTGNTIYF. In nucleotides, the CDR3 is TGTGCCAGCAGCCCCCAGCTCGGGACAGGGACTGGAAACACCATATATTTT.

Turning to this clone: Other nucleotide sequences in the sample specify the same CDR3. The CDR3 loop reads CASSLGLGEQYF. DNA of the CDR3: TGCGCCAGCAGCTTAGGCCTCGGGGAGCAGTACTTC. This rearrangement joins TRBV5-1 to TRBJ2-7; D gene uncertain. CDR1 is SGHRS and CDR2 is YFSETQ in the germline V gene. This CDR3 comprises 12 residues. Trimming removed 2 bases from V and 7 bases from J, with 10 bases in between.

V is TRBV28 and J is TRBJ1-1, with D tentatively TRBD1 (5 bases). This CDR3 has 15 residues. V gave up 3 bases and J gave up 0 bases, with 11 bases separating them. Germline V gives CDR1 MDHEN, CDR2 SYDVKM. The CDR3 DNA reads TGTGCCAGCAGTTTGGGAGGGGCCTTGAACACTGAAGCTTTCTTT. The encoded protein is CASSLGGALNTEAFF.

The chain is built from TRBV4-1 and TRBJ1-4; D is perhaps TRBD1 (5 bases). Trimming stripped 0 bases from V and 8 bases from J, with 13 bases between. The CDR3 spans 15 residues. CDR1 and CDR2 (germline): MGHRA, YSYEKL. CDR3 sequence reads: CASSQEVRGWEKLFF. The DNA for the CDR3 is TGCGCCAGCAGCCAAGAAGTTAGGGGTTGGGAAAAACTGTTTTTT.

The sample holds one count of this clone. The J gene is TRBJ2-3, the V gene TRBV11-2; the D is unclear. Trimming removed 4 bases at V and 2 bases at J, with 4 bases between. The CDR3 spans 12 residues. CDR1 and CDR2 from the germline V gene are SGHAT and FQNNGV. The CDR3: CASSSTTDTQYF. The CDR3 DNA sequence: TGTGCCAGCAGCTCCACCACAGATACGCAGTATTTT.

This clone was detected once. The chain is built from TRBV19 and TRBJ2-5; a weak D match, TRBD1 (6 bases). The CDR3 is 15 amino acids. The germline V and J ends were trimmed by 1 base and 2 bases, with 11 bases remaining between them. Germline CDR1 and CDR2: LNHDA and SQIVND (reference sequence). CDR3 sequence (DNA): TGTGCCAGTAGTATAGCTCTGACAGGACAAGAGACCCAGTACTTC. Amino acids: CASSIALTGQETQYF.

The V gene is TRBV6-1, the J gene TRBJ2-3; unclear D gene. Germline-derived CDR1 and CDR2 are MNHNS and SASEGT. The CDR3 loop spans 14 amino acids. V was pared by 5 bases and J by 0 bases, with 9 bases between. Here the CDR3 DNA reads TGTGCCAGCAGTCCCCGCCTTAGCACAGATACGCAGTATTTT. Its protein product is CASSPRLSTDTQYF.

V and J are TRBV7-2 and TRBJ2-3; D not resolved. V lost 2 bases to trimming and J lost 0 bases, with 9 bases between them. The CDR3 length is 15 residues. Germline V gives CDR1 SGHTA, CDR2 FQGNSA. In DNA, the CDR3 is TGTGCCAGCAGCTTACAGCATTCTAGCACAGATACGCAGTATTTT. Translation gives CASSLQHSSTDTQYF.

This chain links TRBV13 with TRBJ2-7; either TRBD1 or TRBD2 may fit D (6 bases each). Germline loops: CDR1 PRHDT, CDR2 FYEKMQ (reference sequence). The CDR3 extends over 16 amino acids. V lost 9 bases and J 1 base, leaving 22 bases between the germline ends. The CDR3 spells CARDPLGGSGSYEQYF. The CDR3 nucleotides read TGTGCCAGAGATCCACTGGGGGGCTCAGGGTCCTACGAGCAGTACTTC.

This clone has a handful of counts. V gene TRBV10-3 combines with J gene TRBJ1-3; D is ambiguous. The germline V and J ends were trimmed by 6 bases and 6 bases, with 3 bases remaining between them. Germline V gives CDR1 ENHRY, CDR2 SYGVKD. The CDR3 spans 10 residues. The CDR3 region is CAIRENTIYF. CDR3 coding DNA: TGTGCCATCAGGGAAAACACCATATATTTT.

The J gene is TRBJ1-4, the V gene TRBV5-4; D remains unclear. Deletions cut 4 bases from V and 1 base from J, with 11 bases between. The length of the CDR3 is 15 residues. CDR1 is SGHNT, CDR2 YYREEE, per germline (reference sequence). The CDR3 is CASSTQGRTNEKLFF. CDR3 nucleotide sequence: TGTGCCAGCAGCACACAAGGGCGAACTAATGAAAAACTGTTTTTT.

The chain links TRBV5-1 to TRBJ2-7; D not certain. CDR1 and CDR2 from the germline V gene are SGHRS and YFSETQ. The length of the CDR3 is 14 residues. Deletions cut 1 base from V and 5 bases from J, with 13 bases between. The CDR3 sequence: CASSLRQVGDEQYF. The CDR3 nucleotides read TGCGCCAGCAGCTTGAGGCAGGTTGGAGACGAGCAGTACTTC.

A single count supports this clone. The chain has TRBV27 and TRBJ2-2, with no clear D. The CDR3 loop spans 14 amino acids. Germline CDR1 and CDR2: MNHEY and SMNVEV (reference sequence). Trimming cost V 2 bases and J 6 bases, with 10 bases left between them. This CDR3 reads CASSLNRVSGELFF. CDR3 coding DNA: TGTGCCAGCAGTTTAAATAGGGTCTCCGGGGAGCTGTTTTTT.

As DNA, the CDR3 is TGTGCCAGCAGCTCGCCGGGACCCCCAACGAGAGCAGATACGCAGTATTTT. Protein product: CASSSPGPPTRADTQYF. This rearrangement joins TRBV7-9 to TRBJ2-3; tentatively, D is TRBD1 or TRBD2 (5 bases each). Germline V gene lookup returns CDR1 SEHNR and CDR2 FQNEAQ (reference sequence). The CDR3 consists of 17 residues. V lost 4 bases to trimming and J lost 4 bases, with 21 bases between them.

The chain couples TRBV5-1 to TRBJ2-2, with 11 bases lining up with TRBD2. The CDR3 sequence is 16 residues long. Germline values: CDR1 SGHRS, CDR2 YFSETQ. V trimming: 0 bases; J trimming: 6 bases; junction bases outside the gene matches: 4. The CDR3: CASSLGWTSGPGELFF. DNA for the CDR3: TGCGCCAGCAGCTTGGGATGGACTAGCGGGCCCGGGGAGCTGTTTTTT.

The V gene is TRBV28, the J gene TRBJ2-2, with a possible D match to TRBD2 (5 bases). Germline V gives CDR1 MDHEN, CDR2 SYDVKM. V lost 1 base to trimming and J lost 6 bases, with 18 bases between them. CDR3 size: 17 residues. CDR3 loop: CASSLSWRPRGSGELFF. The DNA of the CDR3 is TGTGCCAGCAGTTTATCGTGGCGGCCCCGAGGGTCCGGGGAGCTGTTTTTT.

This sequence joins TRBV2 and TRBJ2-7; 8 bases align to TRBD2. The CDR3 contains 14 residues. The ends lost 6 bases at V and 4 bases at J; junction bases unmatched: 8. Germline CDR1 reads SNHLY; CDR2 reads FYNNEI. This CDR3 is CASRTGLGVYEQYF. In nucleotides, the CDR3 is TGTGCCAGCAGGACGGGACTAGGGGTATACGAGCAGTACTTC.

V gene TRBV5-6 combines with J gene TRBJ2-7, with D possibly TRBD2 on 6 matching bases. There are 13 residues in the CDR3. In germline, CDR1 is SGHDT, CDR2 YYEEEE. Trimming cost V 2 bases and J 5 bases, with 11 bases left between them. For the CDR3, the DNA is TGTGCCAGCAGCTTAGTAGGAGGGAACGAGCAGTACTTC. Its protein product is CASSLVGGNEQYF.

This clone was detected a few times. The rearrangement joins TRBV15 to TRBJ1-1, with no clear D. Germline loops: CDR1 LNHNV, CDR2 YYDKDF (reference sequence). With 1 base removed from V and 8 bases from J, the gap between germline ends came to 5 bases. The CDR3 is made up of 11 amino acids. DNA for the CDR3: TGTGCCACCAGCAGAGGGGTCGAAGCTTTCTTT. Translating it yields CATSRGVEAFF.